This paragraph covers one TCR beta chain sequence. Germline CDR1 and CDR2: MNHNS and SASEGT. The V gene end was trimmed by 2 bases and the J gene end by 3 bases; junction bases not matched to a gene: 9. The CDR3 is 16 amino acids. This sample was taken from a study of blood T cell repertoires in COVID-19. The assay was immunoSEQ multiplex PCR, and TCRdb's table has in-frame clones only and misses some. Altogether 180,000 or so clones are present, approximately 86% being singletons, with the ten largest covering almost 1%. The V and J genes are TRBV6-1 and TRBJ2-5, with 7 bases lining up with TRBD2. This receptor was obtained from a man between 18 and 35 years old with acute or convalescent COVID-19. Specimen: peripheral blood. The CDR3 region is CASSESPATSEETQYF. CDR3 coding DNA: TGTGCCAGCAGTGAATCCCCCGCTACTAGCGAAGAGACCCAGTACTTC.